This TCR beta chain emerged from a study of T cells after yellow fever vaccination. Study results and limitations: Boosting was followed by the reappearance of most primary-vaccination clones (about 96% CD4, about 90% CD8).

Ten or more counts support this clonotype. Its specificity is unknown. TCRdb re-analysed the 5' RACE reads in MiXCR, keeping a single row per CDR3 protein. The repertoire includes about 110,000 distinct CDR3 sequences, more than 7.5% of them detected once, and roughly 27% sits in the top ten. The CDR3 has 14 amino acids. V lost 3 bases and J lost 2; bases outside the gene matches: 4. The rearrangement links TRBV12-3 or TRBV12-4 to TRBJ2-7; TRBD2 aligns across 7 bases. The sequencing used CD8+ T cells sorted from PBMCs, collected 45 days after the yellow fever booster vaccination. This sequence originates from a man under 40 who received the YFV17D yellow fever vaccine. The CDR3 region is CASSLSGRTYEQYF. The CDR3 bases are TGTGCCAGCAGTTTGTCCGGGAGGACCTACGAGCAGTACTTC.